The clone carrying this TCR beta chain was seen only a few times. Molecular barcoded adaptors covering alpha/delta and beta/gamma chains were used on 400 ng RNA. From the reads, TCRdb called clonotypes with MiXCR, one entry per CDR3 protein. Here the sample spans tens of thousands of distinct CDR3 sequences, 20% to 25% being singletons. The source of the sample is a study of read filtering for tumor transcriptome and immune sequencing. Study-level background: Mean patient age was approximately 71 years, range roughly 40 to 85; 17 male, some 15 female. IR-seq gave about 3.5 to 10.27 million TCR reads per sample; RNA-seq gave roughly 80 to 1,300.

V was pared by 1 base and J by 3 bases, with 12 bases between. Germline CDR1 and CDR2: MGHRA and YSYEKL. The CDR3 sequence is 15 residues long. Bone marrow was sampled from every patient at the time of active disease. The sample was a population of CD138-negative cells sorted from bone marrow. The clonotype was recovered from a donor aged 40 or older with multiple myeloma. The V gene is TRBV4-1, the J gene TRBJ1-1; D possibly corresponds to TRBD1 (6 bases). The CDR3 spells CASSQGAGAHTEAFF. The CDR3 DNA reads as TGCGCCAGCAGCCAAGGGGCAGGGGCGCACACTGAAGCTTTCTTT.